This TCR beta chain was retrieved from a study of graft-versus-host responses after intestinal transplantation. Study conclusions and caveats: Among circulating GvH clones, peak levels were associated with early post-transplant declines in HvG clones.

Remarks on this clone: Its antigen is not identified.

Processed graft tissue released its intraepithelial and lamina propria lymphocytes. Data came from immunoSEQ multiplex PCR; TCRdb stores just in-frame clones and leaves some out. The sample consists of some 7,000 clones, around 68% of them appearing once. This clonotype originated in a human patient who received an intestinal transplant, so some T cells may come from the graft donor. Source: ileum tissue, taken about 55 days after transplant.

The chain's CDR3 is CASSAGGQGEEKLFF. The CDR3 DNA reads TGTGCCAGCAGCGCGGGGGGACAGGGAGAAGAAAAACTGTTTTTT. The gene calls are TRBV7-6 and TRBJ1-4, with TRBD1 matching 9 bases. The trim removed 5 bases at V and 8 bases at J, leaving 9 bases unmatched. Germline lookup yields CDR1 SGHVS and CDR2 FNYEAQ. CDR3 length: 15 residues. Using reference TRBV7-6 and TRBJ1-4 for the parts outside the CDR3, the full variable domain is GAGVSQSPRYKVTKRGQDVALRCDPISGHVSLYWYRQALGQGPEFLTYFNYEAQQDKSGLPNDRFSAERPEGSISTLTIQRTEQRDSAMYRCASSAGGQGEEKLFFGSGTQLSVL.